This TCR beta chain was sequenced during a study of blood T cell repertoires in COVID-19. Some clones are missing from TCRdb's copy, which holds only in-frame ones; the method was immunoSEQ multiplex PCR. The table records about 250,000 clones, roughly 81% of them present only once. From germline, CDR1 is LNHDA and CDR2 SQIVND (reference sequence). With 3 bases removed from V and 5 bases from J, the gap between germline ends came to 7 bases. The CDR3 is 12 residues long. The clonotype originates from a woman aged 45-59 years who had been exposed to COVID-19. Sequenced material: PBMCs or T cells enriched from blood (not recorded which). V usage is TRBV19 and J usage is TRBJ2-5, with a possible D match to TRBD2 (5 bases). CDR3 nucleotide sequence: TGTGCCAGTAGTATCAGAGGGGAGACCCAGTACTTC. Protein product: CASSIRGETQYF.